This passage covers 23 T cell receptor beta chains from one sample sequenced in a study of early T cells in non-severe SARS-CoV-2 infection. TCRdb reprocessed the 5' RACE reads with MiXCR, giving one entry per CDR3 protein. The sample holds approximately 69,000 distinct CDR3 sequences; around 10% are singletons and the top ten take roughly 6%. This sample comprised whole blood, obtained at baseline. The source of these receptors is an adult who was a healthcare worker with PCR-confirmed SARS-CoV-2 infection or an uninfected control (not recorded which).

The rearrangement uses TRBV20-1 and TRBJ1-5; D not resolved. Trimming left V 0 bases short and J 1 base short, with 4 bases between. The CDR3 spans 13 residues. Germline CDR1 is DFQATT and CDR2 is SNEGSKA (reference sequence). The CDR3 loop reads CSAREDSNQPQHF. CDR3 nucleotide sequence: TGCAGTGCTAGAGAGGACAGCAATCAGCCCCAGCATTTT.

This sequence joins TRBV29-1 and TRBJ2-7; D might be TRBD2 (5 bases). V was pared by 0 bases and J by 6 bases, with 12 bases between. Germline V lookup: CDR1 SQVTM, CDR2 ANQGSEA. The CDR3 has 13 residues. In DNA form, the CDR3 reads TGCAGCGTTGAAGAGGGGAGTAAGGCCGAGCAGTACTTC. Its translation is CSVEEGSKAEQYF.

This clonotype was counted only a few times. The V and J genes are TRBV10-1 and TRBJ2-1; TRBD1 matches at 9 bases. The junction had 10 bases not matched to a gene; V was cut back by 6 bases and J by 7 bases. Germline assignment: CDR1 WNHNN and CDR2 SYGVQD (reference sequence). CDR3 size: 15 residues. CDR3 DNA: TGCGCCAGCAGCTCCGGGACAGGGACGGTGAATGAGCAGTTCTTC. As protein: CASSSGTGTVNEQFF.

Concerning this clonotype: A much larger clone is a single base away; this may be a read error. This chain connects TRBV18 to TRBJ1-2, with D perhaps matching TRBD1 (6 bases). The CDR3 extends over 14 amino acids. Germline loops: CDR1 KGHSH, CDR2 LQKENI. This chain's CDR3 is CVSSPEGGNYGYTF. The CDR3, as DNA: TGTGTCAGCTCACCGGAAGGGGGAAACTATGGCTACACCTTC. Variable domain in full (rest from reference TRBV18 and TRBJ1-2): NAGVMQNPRHLVRRRGQEARLRCSPMKGHSHVYWYRQLPEEGLKFMVYLQKENIIDESGMPKERFSAEFPKEGPSILRIQQVVRGDSAAYFCVSSPEGGNYGYTFGSGTRLTVV.

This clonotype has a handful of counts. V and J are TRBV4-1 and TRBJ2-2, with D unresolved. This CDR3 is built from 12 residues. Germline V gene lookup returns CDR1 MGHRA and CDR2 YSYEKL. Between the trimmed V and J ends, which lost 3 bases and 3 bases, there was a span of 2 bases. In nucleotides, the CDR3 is TGCGCCAGCAGCCACTACACCGGGGAGCTGTTTTTT. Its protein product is CASSHYTGELFF.

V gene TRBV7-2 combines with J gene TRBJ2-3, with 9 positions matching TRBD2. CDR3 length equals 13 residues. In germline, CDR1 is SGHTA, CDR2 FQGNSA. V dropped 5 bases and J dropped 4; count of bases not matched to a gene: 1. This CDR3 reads CASSRGRADTQYF. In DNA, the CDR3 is TGTGCCAGCAGCCGCGGGAGGGCAGATACGCAGTATTTT. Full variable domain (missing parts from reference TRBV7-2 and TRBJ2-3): GAGVSQSPSNKVTEKGKDVELRCDPISGHTALYWYRQSLGQGLEFLIYFQGNSAPDKSGLPSDRFSAERTGGSVSTLTIQRTQQEDSAVYLCASSRGRADTQYFGPGTRLTVL.

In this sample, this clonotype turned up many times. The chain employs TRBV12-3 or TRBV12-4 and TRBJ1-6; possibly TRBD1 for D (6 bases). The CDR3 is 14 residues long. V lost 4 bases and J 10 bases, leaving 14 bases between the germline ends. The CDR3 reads CASSYTTGKSPLHF. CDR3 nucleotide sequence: TGTGCCAGCAGTTACACTACAGGGAAATCACCCCTCCACTTT.

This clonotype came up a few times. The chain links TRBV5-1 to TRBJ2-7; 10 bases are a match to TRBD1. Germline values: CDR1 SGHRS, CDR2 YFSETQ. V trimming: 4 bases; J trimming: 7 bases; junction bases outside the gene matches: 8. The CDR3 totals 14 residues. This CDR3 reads CASSPGTGAREQYF. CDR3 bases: TGCGCCAGCAGCCCAGGGACAGGGGCAAGGGAGCAGTACTTC. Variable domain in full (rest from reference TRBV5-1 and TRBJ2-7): KAGVTQTPRYLIKTRGQQVTLSCSPISGHRSVSWYQQTPGQGLQFLFEYFSETQRNKGNFPGRFSGRQFSNSRSEMNVSTLELGDSALYLCASSPGTGAREQYFGPGTRLTVT.

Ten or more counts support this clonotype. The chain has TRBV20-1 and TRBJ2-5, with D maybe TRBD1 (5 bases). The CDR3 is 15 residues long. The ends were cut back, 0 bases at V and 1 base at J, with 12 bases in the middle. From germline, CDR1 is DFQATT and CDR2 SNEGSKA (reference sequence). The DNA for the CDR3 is TGCAGTGCTAGAGATGGGGCGGAGATCCAAGAGACCCAGTACTTC. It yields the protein CSARDGAEIQETQYF.

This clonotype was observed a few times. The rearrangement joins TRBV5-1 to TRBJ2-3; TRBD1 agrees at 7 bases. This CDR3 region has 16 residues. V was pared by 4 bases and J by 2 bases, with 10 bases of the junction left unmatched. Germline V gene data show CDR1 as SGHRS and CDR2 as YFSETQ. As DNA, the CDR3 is TGCGCCAGCAGCCCAATGACAGGGCGACACACAGATACGCAGTATTTT. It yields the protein CASSPMTGRHTDTQYF.

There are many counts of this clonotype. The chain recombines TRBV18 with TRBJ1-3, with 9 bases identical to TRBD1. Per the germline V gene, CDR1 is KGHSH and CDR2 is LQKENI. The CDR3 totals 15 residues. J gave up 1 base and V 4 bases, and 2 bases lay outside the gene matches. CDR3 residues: CASSLDRGSGNTIYF. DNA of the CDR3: TGTGCCAGCTCACTGGACAGGGGTTCTGGAAACACCATATATTTT.

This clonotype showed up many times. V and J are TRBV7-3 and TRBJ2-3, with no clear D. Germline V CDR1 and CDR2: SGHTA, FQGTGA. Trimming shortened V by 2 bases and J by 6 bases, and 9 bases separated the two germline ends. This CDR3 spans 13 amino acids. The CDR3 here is CASSLGSWDTQYF. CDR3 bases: TGTGCCAGCAGCTTAGGATCTTGGGATACGCAGTATTTT.

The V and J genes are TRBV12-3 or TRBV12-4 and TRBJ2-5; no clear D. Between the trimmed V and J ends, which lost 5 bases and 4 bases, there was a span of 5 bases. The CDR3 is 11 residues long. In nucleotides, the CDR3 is TGTGCCAGCAGTACTGCAGAGACCCAGTACTTC. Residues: CASSTAETQYF.

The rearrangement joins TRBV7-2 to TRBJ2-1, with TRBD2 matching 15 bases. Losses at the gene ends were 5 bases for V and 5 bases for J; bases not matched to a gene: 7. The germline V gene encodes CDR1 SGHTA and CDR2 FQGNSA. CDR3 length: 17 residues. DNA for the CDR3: TGTGCCAGCAGCGTACGGACTAGCGGGGGGGCCCACAATGAGCAGTTCTTC. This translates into CASSVRTSGGAHNEQFF.

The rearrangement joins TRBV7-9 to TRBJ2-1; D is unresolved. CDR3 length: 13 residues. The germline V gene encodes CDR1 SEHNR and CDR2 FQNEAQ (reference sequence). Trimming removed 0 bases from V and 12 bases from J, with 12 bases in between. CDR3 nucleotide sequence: TGTGCCAGCAGCTTAGCGTTGCGGTCTGGGCAGTTCTTC. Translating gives CASSLALRSGQFF.

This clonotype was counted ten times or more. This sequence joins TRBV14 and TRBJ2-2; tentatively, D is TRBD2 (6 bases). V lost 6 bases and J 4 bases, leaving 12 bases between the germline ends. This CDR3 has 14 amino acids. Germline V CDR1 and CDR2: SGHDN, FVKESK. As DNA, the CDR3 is TGTGCCAGCAGGGCGGGACGGTTCACCGGGGAGCTGTTTTTT. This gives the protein CASRAGRFTGELFF.

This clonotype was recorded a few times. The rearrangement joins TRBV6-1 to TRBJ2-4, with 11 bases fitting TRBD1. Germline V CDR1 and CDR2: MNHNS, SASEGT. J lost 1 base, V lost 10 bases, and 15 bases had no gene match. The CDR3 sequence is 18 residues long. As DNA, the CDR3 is TGTGCCATACGACGTCTTCGGACAGGGGGCCTCGCCAAAAACATTCAGTACTTC. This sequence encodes CAIRRLRTGGLAKNIQYF.

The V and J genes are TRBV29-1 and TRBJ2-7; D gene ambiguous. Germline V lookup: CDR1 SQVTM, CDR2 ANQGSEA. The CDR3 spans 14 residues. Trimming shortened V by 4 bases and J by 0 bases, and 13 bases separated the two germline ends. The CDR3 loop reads CSVGRAPNSYEQYF. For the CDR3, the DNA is TGCAGCGTTGGACGGGCCCCGAACTCCTACGAGCAGTACTTC.

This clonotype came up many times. The CDR3 protein is CASSGVYSGSSYNEQFF. The DNA for the CDR3 is TGTGCCAGCAGTGGAGTCTATAGCGGGAGCTCCTACAATGAGCAGTTCTTC. This chain joins TRBV6-1 and TRBJ2-1; TRBD2 aligns across 9 bases. Per the germline V gene, CDR1 is MNHNS and CDR2 is SASEGT. CDR3 length equals 17 residues. J was trimmed by 0 bases and V by 4 bases; bases with no gene match: 7.

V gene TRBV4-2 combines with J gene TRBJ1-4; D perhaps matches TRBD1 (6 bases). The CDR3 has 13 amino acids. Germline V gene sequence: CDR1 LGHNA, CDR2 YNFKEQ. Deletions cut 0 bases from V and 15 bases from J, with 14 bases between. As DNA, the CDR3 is TGTGCCAGCAGCCAAGAGGAGGGGGGATTTGTGTTTTTT. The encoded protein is CASSQEEGGFVFF.

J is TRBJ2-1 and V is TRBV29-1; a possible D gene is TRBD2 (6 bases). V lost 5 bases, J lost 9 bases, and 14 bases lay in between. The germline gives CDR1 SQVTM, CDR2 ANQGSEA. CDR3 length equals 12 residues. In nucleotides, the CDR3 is TGCAGCGTTTCGGCGGGGCCGGGTGAGCAGTTCTTC. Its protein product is CSVSAGPGEQFF.

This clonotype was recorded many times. CDR3 sequence: CASSQGLGAFF. The CDR3 DNA reads as TGTGCCAGCAGTCAGGGGCTAGGAGCTTTCTTT. This chain links TRBV6-6 with TRBJ1-1; D perhaps matches TRBD1 (6 bases). V was clipped by 5 bases and J by 10 bases, with 11 bases between them. The CDR3 spans 11 residues. The germline V gene has CDR1 MNHNY and CDR2 SVGAGI (reference sequence).

DNA of the CDR3: TGCAGTGCTAGCGCAGGGGGCTATGAAAAACTGTTTTTT. It is translated as CSASAGGYEKLFF. The rearrangement uses TRBV20-1 and TRBJ1-4; 8 bases are shared with TRBD1. Per germline, CDR1 DFQATT and CDR2 SNEGSKA (reference sequence). The CDR3 loop spans 13 amino acids. The V segment lost 3 bases and the J segment 6 bases; nucleotides outside the gene matches: 3.